Presented here are 5 T cell receptor beta chains from one specimen sequenced in a study of T cell responses to AZD1222 COVID-19 vaccine. Method: immunoSEQ multiplex PCR; TCRdb's copy keeps in-frame clones and lacks some. The sample includes under 95,000 clones, around 89% seen only once; the top ten take about 8%. The sequencing used peripheral blood, collected on day 0 of AZD1222 vaccination. These receptors were taken from an adult in good health.

This sequence joins TRBV19 and TRBJ1-5; D gene ambiguous. The CDR3 covers 12 residues. CDR1 is LNHDA, CDR2 SQIVND, per germline (reference sequence). Between the trimmed V and J ends, which lost 4 bases and 7 bases, there was a span of 8 bases. The CDR3, as DNA: TGTGCCAGTAGTAACGACGTCCAGCCCCAGCATTTT. Translated: CASSNDVQPQHF.

The genes are TRBV27 and TRBJ2-7, with D perhaps TRBD1 or TRBD2 (7 bases each). CDR3 length equals 15 residues. Per germline, CDR1 MNHEY and CDR2 SMNVEV (reference sequence). V was shortened by 4 bases and J by 6 bases, with 19 bases between the two germline ends. As DNA, the CDR3 is TGTGCCAGCAGTTGGGAGGGCAGGGGGTCTGGCGAGCAGTACTTC. This translates into CASSWEGRGSGEQYF.

This clone was seen once. V usage is TRBV18 and J usage is TRBJ2-3; no firm D call. The CDR3 has 11 amino acids. The V gene lost 6 bases and the J gene lost 2 bases, with 3 bases spanning the gap. CDR1 and CDR2 (germline): KGHSH, LQKENI. Here the CDR3 DNA reads TGTGCCAGCTCCCCCACAGATACGCAGTATTTT. As protein: CASSPTDTQYF.

The V and J genes are TRBV6-5 and TRBJ1-5, with 8 bases identical to TRBD1. The J segment lost 3 bases and the V segment lost 7 bases, leaving 8 bases of the junction unmatched. Germline V lookup: CDR1 MNHEY, CDR2 SVGAGI. The length of the CDR3 is 15 residues. In DNA form, the CDR3 reads TGTGCCAGCAACCCCGGGACAGGTCCCAATCAGCCCCAGCATTTT. Amino acid sequence: CASNPGTGPNQPQHF.

This sequence joins TRBV5-6 and TRBJ2-3; the D gene could be TRBD1 or TRBD2 (5 bases each). This CDR3 is 15 amino acids long. The V and J ends lost 3 bases and 5 bases respectively, with 16 bases between them. Germline V CDR1 and CDR2: SGHDT, YYEEEE. This CDR3 is CASSSGTGARDTQYF. CDR3 coding DNA: TGTGCCAGCAGCTCAGGGACCGGAGCGCGAGATACGCAGTATTTT.